Listed below are T cell receptor beta chains from one sample, sequenced in a study of response to subunit inactivated influenza vaccine. One entry per CDR3 protein results from TCRdb running MiXCR on the RT-PCR reads. Among 500,000 to 600,000 distinct CDR3 sequences, roughly 10% were seen once, and the ten largest hold roughly 10%. The sequenced sample was PBMCs from blood, obtained on the day of vaccination. Source of these receptors: a man aged 50 to 59 who received an inactivated influenza vaccine. Each CDR3 is given with its conserved first and last residue. D genes are given only for firm matches. Only part of the rows carry a size: once, few, many, or a class if the clone is expanded.

clone_size: many; d_call: TRBD1; j_call: TRBJ2-7; v_call: TRBV3-1; cdr3_aa: CASSRSDRGVHEQYF; cdr3_nt: TGTGCCAGCAGCCGGTCGGACAGGGGCGTTCACGAGCAGTACTTC
clone_size: few; d_call: NA; j_call: TRBJ1-6; v_call: TRBV5-1; cdr3_aa: CASSSRSRGGSPLHF; cdr3_nt: TGCGCCAGCAGCTCACGAAGCAGGGGTGGTTCACCCCTCCACTTT
clone_size: NA; d_call: TRBD1; j_call: TRBJ1-6; v_call: TRBV27; cdr3_aa: CASSLRDSVYNSPLHF; cdr3_nt: TGTGCCAGCAGTCTACGGGACAGTGTCTATAATTCACCCCTCCACTTT
clone_size: many; d_call: TRBD1; j_call: TRBJ2-7; v_call: TRBV12-3/TRBV12-4; cdr3_aa: CASSSRDRNYEQYF; cdr3_nt: TGTGCCAGCAGTTCAAGGGACAGGAACTACGAGCAGTACTTC
clone_size: many; d_call: NA; j_call: TRBJ1-2; v_call: TRBV20-1; cdr3_aa: CSARDINRPYGYTF; cdr3_nt: TGCAGTGCTAGAGATATAAACAGACCCTATGGCTACACCTTC
clone_size: few; d_call: NA; j_call: TRBJ2-5; v_call: TRBV20-1; cdr3_aa: CSGVGLPTQETQYF; cdr3_nt: TGCAGTGGCGTAGGACTCCCAACACAAGAGACCCAGTACTTC
clone_size: NA; d_call: NA; j_call: TRBJ2-7; v_call: TRBV11-2; cdr3_aa: CASSLGMGYEQYF; cdr3_nt: TGTGCCAGCAGCTTAGGGATGGGTTACGAGCAGTACTTC
clone_size: NA; d_call: TRBD2; j_call: TRBJ2-7; v_call: TRBV27; cdr3_aa: CASIRTSGPYEQYF; cdr3_nt: TGTGCCAGCATTAGGACTAGCGGGCCCTACGAGCAGTACTTC
clone_size: NA; d_call: NA; j_call: TRBJ2-7; v_call: TRBV20-1; cdr3_aa: CSANSNYEQYF; cdr3_nt: TGCAGTGCGAATTCGAACTACGAGCAGTACTTC
clone_size: NA; d_call: NA; j_call: TRBJ1-1; v_call: TRBV3-1; cdr3_aa: CASSLYRVSNTEAFF; cdr3_nt: TGTGCCAGCAGCCTATACAGGGTCTCCAACACTGAAGCTTTCTTT
clone_size: few; d_call: TRBD1; j_call: TRBJ1-2; v_call: TRBV5-5; cdr3_aa: CASSTWTGNYGYTF; cdr3_nt: TGTGCCAGCAGCACCTGGACAGGAAACTATGGCTACACCTTC
clone_size: NA; d_call: NA; j_call: TRBJ2-7; v_call: TRBV5-1; cdr3_aa: CASSGTGTDYYEQYF; cdr3_nt: TGCGCCAGCAGCGGCACCGGGACCGACTATTACGAGCAGTACTTC
clone_size: few; d_call: NA; j_call: TRBJ1-1; v_call: TRBV7-9; cdr3_aa: CASSPFGDEAFF; cdr3_nt: TGTGCCAGCAGCCCTTTCGGGGACGAAGCTTTCTTT
clone_size: NA; d_call: NA; j_call: TRBJ2-1; v_call: TRBV4-3; cdr3_aa: CASSQRQFDEQFF; cdr3_nt: TGCGCCAGCAGCCAGAGACAATTCGATGAGCAGTTCTTC
clone_size: few; d_call: NA; j_call: TRBJ2-1; v_call: TRBV19; cdr3_aa: CASSSSYYNEQFF; cdr3_nt: TGTGCCAGTAGTTCGTCTTACTACAATGAGCAGTTCTTC
clone_size: many; d_call: TRBD2; j_call: TRBJ2-1; v_call: TRBV11-1; cdr3_aa: CASSLWTGLAGGRYNEQFF; cdr3_nt: TGTGCCAGCAGCTTATGGACAGGACTAGCGGGAGGTCGGTACAATGAGCAGTTCTTC
clone_size: NA; d_call: NA; j_call: TRBJ2-1; v_call: TRBV28; cdr3_aa: CASSLGWTEQFF; cdr3_nt: TGTGCCAGCAGTTTAGGTTGGACGGAGCAGTTCTTC
clone_size: NA; d_call: NA; j_call: TRBJ1-5; v_call: TRBV28; cdr3_aa: CASSFADSNQPQHF; cdr3_nt: TGTGCCAGCAGTTTTGCGGATAGCAATCAGCCCCAGCATTTT
clone_size: few; d_call: NA; j_call: TRBJ2-1; v_call: TRBV2; cdr3_aa: CASSEAWYEQFF; cdr3_nt: TGTGCCAGCAGTGAAGCTTGGTATGAGCAGTTCTTC
clone_size: many; d_call: NA; j_call: TRBJ2-7; v_call: TRBV7-2; cdr3_aa: CASSSSTGRNEQYF; cdr3_nt: TGTGCCAGCAGCTCCTCGACGGGGAGAAACGAGCAGTACTTC
clone_size: NA; d_call: NA; j_call: TRBJ2-5; v_call: TRBV4-3; cdr3_aa: CASSQALGEAGETQYF; cdr3_nt: TGCGCCAGCAGCCAAGCTTTGGGGGAGGCGGGGGAGACCCAGTACTTC
clone_size: few; d_call: NA; j_call: TRBJ2-1; v_call: TRBV7-2; cdr3_aa: CASSPARQEQFF; cdr3_nt: TGTGCCAGCAGCCCCGCGAGGCAAGAGCAGTTCTTC
clone_size: many; d_call: NA; j_call: TRBJ2-1; v_call: TRBV20-1; cdr3_aa: CSARELGGDEQFF; cdr3_nt: TGCAGTGCTAGAGAATTAGGTGGCGATGAGCAGTTCTTC
clone_size: NA; d_call: NA; j_call: TRBJ1-1; v_call: TRBV7-9; cdr3_aa: CATAVLGGQNTEAFF; cdr3_nt: TGTGCCACCGCAGTCTTGGGGGGACAGAACACTGAAGCTTTCTTT